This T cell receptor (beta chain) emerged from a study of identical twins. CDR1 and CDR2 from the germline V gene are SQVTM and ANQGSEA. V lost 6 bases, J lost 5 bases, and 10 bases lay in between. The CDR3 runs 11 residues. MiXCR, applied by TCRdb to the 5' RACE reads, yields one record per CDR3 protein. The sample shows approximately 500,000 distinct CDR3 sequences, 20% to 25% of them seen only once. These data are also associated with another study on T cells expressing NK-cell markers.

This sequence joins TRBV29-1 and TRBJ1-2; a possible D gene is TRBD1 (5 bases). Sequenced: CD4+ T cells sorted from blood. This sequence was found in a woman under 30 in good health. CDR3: CSVGTVYGYTF. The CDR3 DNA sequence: TGCAGCGTCGGGACTGTATATGGCTACACCTTC.